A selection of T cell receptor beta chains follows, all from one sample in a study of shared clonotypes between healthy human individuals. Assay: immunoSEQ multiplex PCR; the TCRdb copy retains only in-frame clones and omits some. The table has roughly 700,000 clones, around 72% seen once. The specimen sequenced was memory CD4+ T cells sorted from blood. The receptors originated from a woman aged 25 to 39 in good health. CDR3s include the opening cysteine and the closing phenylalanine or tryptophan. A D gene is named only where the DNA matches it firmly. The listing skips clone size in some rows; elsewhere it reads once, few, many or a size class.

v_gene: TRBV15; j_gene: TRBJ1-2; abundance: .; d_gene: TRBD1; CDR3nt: TGTGCCACTTCCGCTCCGGGACAGGGGAACTATGGCTACACCTTC; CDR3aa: CATSAPGQGNYGYTF
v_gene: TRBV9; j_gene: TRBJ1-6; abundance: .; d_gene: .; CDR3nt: TGTGCCAGCAGCGTAGAGGTGGGGTATTCACCCCTCCACTTT; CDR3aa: CASSVEVGYSPLHF
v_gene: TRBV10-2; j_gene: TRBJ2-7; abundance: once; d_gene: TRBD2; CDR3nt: TGCGCCAGCAGTGAGGCTCCAGCGGGAGACGAGCAGTACTTC; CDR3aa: CASSEAPAGDEQYF
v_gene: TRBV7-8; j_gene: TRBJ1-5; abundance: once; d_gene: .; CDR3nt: TGTGCCAGCAGCTTAGTGGCCCGCCAGGTTAGCAATCAGCCCCAGCATTTT; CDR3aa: CASSLVARQVSNQPQHF
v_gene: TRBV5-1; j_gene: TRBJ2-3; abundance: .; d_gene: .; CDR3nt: TGCGCCAGCAGACCAGGGATATCGAGCACAGATACGCAGTATTTT; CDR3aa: CASRPGISSTDTQYF
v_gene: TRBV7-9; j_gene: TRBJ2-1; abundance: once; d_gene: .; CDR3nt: TGTGCCAGCAGCTTATGGGGGGAGGCTTACAATGAGCAGTTCTTC; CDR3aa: CASSLWGEAYNEQFF
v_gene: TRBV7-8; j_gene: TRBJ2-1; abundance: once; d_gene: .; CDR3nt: TGTGCCAGCAGCTTGGCCCACAGGGTCAATGAGCAGTTCTTC; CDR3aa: CASSLAHRVNEQFF
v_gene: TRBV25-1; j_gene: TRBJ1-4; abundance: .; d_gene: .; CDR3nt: TGTGCCAGCGGCGGACATACTAATGAAAAACTGTTTTTT; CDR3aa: CASGGHTNEKLFF
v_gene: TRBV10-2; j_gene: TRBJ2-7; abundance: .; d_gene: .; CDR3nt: TGCGCCAGCAGTGATAGGCTAGCCCTGAGCTCCTACGAGCAGTACTTC; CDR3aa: CASSDRLALSSYEQYF
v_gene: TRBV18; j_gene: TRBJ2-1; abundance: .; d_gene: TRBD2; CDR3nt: TGTGCCAGCTCGCCAGCGGGAGGACGGCACAATGAGCAGTTCTTC; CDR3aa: CASSPAGGRHNEQFF
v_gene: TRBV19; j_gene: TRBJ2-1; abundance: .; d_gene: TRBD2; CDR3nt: TGTGCCAGTAGTAGCTCTGGGACTAGCGGCAATGAGCAGTTCTTC; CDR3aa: CASSSSGTSGNEQFF
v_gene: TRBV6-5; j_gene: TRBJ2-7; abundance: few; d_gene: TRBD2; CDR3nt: TGTGCCAGCAGGCGGACTAGCGAAGGCTACGAGCAGTACTTC; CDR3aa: CASRRTSEGYEQYF
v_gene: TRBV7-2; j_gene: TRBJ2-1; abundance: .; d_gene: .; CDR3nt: TGTGCCAGCAGCTTAGATCAGCTCGATGAGCAGTTCTTC; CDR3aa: CASSLDQLDEQFF
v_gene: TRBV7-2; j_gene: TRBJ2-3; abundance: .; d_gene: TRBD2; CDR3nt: TGTGCCAGCAGCCTTGCCCTACTAGCGGGAGGTACGCAGTATTTT; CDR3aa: CASSLALLAGGTQYF
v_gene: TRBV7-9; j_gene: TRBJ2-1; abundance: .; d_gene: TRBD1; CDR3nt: TGTGCCAGCAGCTCCGACCAACCCAACAGGGGGCCCCTTAATGAGCAGTTCTTC; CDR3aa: CASSSDQPNRGPLNEQFF
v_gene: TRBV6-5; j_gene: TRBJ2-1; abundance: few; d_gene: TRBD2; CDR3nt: TGTGCCAGCACGGGAGGGGAGATCGGCTACAATGAGCAGTTCTTC; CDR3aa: CASTGGEIGYNEQFF
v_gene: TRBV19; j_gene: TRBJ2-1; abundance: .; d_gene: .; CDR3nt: TGTGCCAGTAGTCCCATAACCGGAGGGATGTTTGGAGAGCAGTTCTTC; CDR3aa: CASSPITGGMFGEQFF
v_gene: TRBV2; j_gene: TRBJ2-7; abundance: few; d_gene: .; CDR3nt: TGTGCCAGCAGTCCCTCGAGCCACGAGCAGTACTTC; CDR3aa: CASSPSSHEQYF
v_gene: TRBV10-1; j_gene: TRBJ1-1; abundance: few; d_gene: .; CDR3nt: TGCGCCAGCAGCAGGGGCAGGGGCACTGAAGCTTTCTTT; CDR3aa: CASSRGRGTEAFF
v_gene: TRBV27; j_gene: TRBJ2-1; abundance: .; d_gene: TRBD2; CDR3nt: TGTGCCAGCATAGGGAACGGGAGGAGGGGTGAGCAGTTCTTC; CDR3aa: CASIGNGRRGEQFF
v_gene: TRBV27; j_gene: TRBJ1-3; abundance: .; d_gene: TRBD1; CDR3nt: TGTGCCAGCAGTTTATATGGGACAGGGCGCGGAAACACCATATATTTT; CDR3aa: CASSLYGTGRGNTIYF
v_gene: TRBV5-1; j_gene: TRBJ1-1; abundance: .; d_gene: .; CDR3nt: TGCGCCAGCAGCTTGGTTTCTTTGTCTGAAGCTTTCTTT; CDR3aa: CASSLVSLSEAFF
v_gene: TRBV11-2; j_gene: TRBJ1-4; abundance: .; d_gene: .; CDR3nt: TGTGCCAGCAGCTTAGGCGCAGGGGAAAATGAAAAACTGTTTTTT; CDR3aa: CASSLGAGENEKLFF
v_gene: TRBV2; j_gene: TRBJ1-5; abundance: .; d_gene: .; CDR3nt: TGTGCCAGCAGTGCGGGGATCAGCAATCAGCCCCAGCATTTT; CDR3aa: CASSAGISNQPQHF
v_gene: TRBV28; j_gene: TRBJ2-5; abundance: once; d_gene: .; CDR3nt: TGTGCCAGCAGGGGGGAGACCCAGTACTTC; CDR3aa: CASRGETQYF
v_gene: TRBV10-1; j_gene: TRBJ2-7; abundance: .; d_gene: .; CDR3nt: TGCGCCAGCAGTGGTCGGACTCTTGAGAAGCAGTACTTC; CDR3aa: CASSGRTLEKQYF
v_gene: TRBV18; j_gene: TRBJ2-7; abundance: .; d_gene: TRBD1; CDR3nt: TGTGCCAGCCTGGCGGGACAGGGGGCGAGGGAGCAGTACTTC; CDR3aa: CASLAGQGAREQYF
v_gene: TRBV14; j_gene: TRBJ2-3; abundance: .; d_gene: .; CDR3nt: TGTGCCAGCAGCCAAGACTGGGGCCTTAGCACAGATACGCAGTATTTT; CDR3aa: CASSQDWGLSTDTQYF
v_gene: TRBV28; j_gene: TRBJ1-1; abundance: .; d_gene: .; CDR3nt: TGTGCCATCATCGGCGCGGGGGATAACACTGAAGCTTTCTTT; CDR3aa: CAIIGAGDNTEAFF
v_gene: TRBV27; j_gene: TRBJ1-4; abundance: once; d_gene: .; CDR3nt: TGTGCCAGCAGTCCCTCGGGGGGACCGAGTGAAAAACTGTTTTTT; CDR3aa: CASSPSGGPSEKLFF
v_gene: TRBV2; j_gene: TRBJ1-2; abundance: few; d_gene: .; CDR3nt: TGTGCCAGCAGCACAGGGTTGGTAGGCTACACCTTC; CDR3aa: CASSTGLVGYTF
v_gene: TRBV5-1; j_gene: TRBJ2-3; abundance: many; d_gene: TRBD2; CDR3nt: TGCGCCAGCAGCTTGGATGTGCTAGCGGGGATCGGGGCAGATACGCAGTATTTT; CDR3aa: CASSLDVLAGIGADTQYF
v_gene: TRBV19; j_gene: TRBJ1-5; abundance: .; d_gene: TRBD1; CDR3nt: TGTGCCAGTAGTACGCCGAGGACAGGGAGAAATCAGCCCCAGCATTTT; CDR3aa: CASSTPRTGRNQPQHF
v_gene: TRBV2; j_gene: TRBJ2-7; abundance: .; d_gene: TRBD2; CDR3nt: TGTGCCAGCAGTGAAGACCGACTAGCCCACGAGCAGTACTTC; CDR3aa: CASSEDRLAHEQYF
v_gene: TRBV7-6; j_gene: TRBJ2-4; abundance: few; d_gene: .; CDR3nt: TGTGCCAGCAGCTTGTTTCTCGTACAGAAAAACATTCAGTACTTC; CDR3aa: CASSLFLVQKNIQYF
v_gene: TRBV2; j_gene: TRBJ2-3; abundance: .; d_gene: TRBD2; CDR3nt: TGTGCCAGCAGGGGGACTAGCGGAGTCACAGATACGCAGTATTTT; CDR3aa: CASRGTSGVTDTQYF
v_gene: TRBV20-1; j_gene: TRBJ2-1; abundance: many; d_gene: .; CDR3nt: TGCAGTGCTAGCGGAAACAATGAGCAGTTCTTC; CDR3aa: CSASGNNEQFF
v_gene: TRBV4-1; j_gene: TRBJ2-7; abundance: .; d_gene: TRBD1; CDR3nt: TGCGCCAGCAGCAAAATCCCGGGACAGGGGATGTACGAGCAGTACTTC; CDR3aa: CASSKIPGQGMYEQYF
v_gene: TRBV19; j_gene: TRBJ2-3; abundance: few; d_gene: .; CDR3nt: TGTGCCAGTAGTTTGTTTGGGCAGCTCACAGATACGCAGTATTTT; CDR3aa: CASSLFGQLTDTQYF
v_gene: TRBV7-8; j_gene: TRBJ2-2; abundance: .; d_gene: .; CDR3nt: TGTGCCAGCAGCTTAGCCGGGTTTAGCACCGGGGAGCTGTTTTTT; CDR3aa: CASSLAGFSTGELFF
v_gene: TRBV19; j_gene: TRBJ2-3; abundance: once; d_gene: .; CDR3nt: TGTGCCAGTAGTATAGGGTGGAGTTCAGATACGCAGTATTTT; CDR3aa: CASSIGWSSDTQYF
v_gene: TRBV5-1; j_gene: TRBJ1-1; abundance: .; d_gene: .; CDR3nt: TGCGCCAGCAGCTCGGACCCCCGGGACACTGAAGCTTTCTTT; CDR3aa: CASSSDPRDTEAFF